This T cell receptor (beta chain) comes out of a study of blood T cell repertoires in COVID-19. About the research overall: Sites across the United States, Italy and Spain contributed samples from acute and convalescent COVID-19. Sample material is recorded as cDNA or gDNA derived from T cells, B-cell-depleted T cells, or PBMCs.

Sequencing used immunoSEQ multiplex PCR; TCRdb keeps in-frame clones, though not all of them. Of 150,000 to 200,000 clones listed, 65% to 85% were seen once; the top ten hold 17%. CDR3 length: 14 amino acids. Trimming cost V 5 bases and J 4 bases, with 15 bases left between them. CDR1 is MNHNS, CDR2 SASEGT, per germline. This clone was recorded only once. The chain carries TRBV6-1 and TRBJ2-7; a possible D gene is TRBD2 (6 bases). The sequence came from a man between 60 and 75 years old with active or convalescent COVID-19. Material for sequencing was peripheral blood. CDR3 region: CASSLAEVGYEQYF. The CDR3 region has the DNA TGTGCCAGCAGTTTAGCGGAGGTCGGGTACGAGCAGTACTTC.